The 10 T cell receptor beta chains presented below share a single source sample, sequenced in a study of identical twins. MiXCR was run by TCRdb on the 5' RACE reads, yielding one entry per CDR3 protein. This sample yields 1.5 million or so distinct CDR3 sequences, of which less than 40% are seen a single time; about 0.3% belongs to the top ten. Sequenced material: cord blood. The receptors stem from a newborn girl in good health.

This clonotype was detected only a few times. The V and J genes are TRBV7-9 and TRBJ2-3; D gene uncertain. Trimming pared 4 bases from V and 14 bases from J, leaving 13 bases between. This CDR3 has 11 residues. Germline lookup yields CDR1 SEHNR and CDR2 FQNEAQ (reference sequence). Here the CDR3 reads CASSSPVTGYF. CDR3 coding DNA: TGTGCCAGCAGCTCCCCCGTGACGGGGTATTTT.

This clonotype showed up just a few times. The CDR3 here is CASSRDRGWGEQYF. DNA of the CDR3: TGTGCCAGCAGCCGGGACAGGGGATGGGGCGAGCAGTACTTC. The V gene is TRBV28, the J gene TRBJ2-4, with TRBD1 identical over 10 bases. The J call may be incorrect, as the DNA end agrees better with TRBJ2-7. Germline CDR1 is MDHEN and CDR2 is SYDVKM. CDR3 size: 14 residues.

This clonotype was counted many times. The chain uses TRBV20-1 and TRBJ2-7, with unresolved D. V lost 2 bases, J lost 0 bases, and 11 bases lay in between. The germline CDR1 and CDR2 sequences are DFQATT and SNEGSKA (reference sequence). The CDR3 has 14 residues. This chain's CDR3 is CSARRAGSSYEQYF. Here the CDR3 DNA reads TGCAGTGCTAGAAGGGCAGGAAGCTCCTACGAGCAGTACTTC.

This clonotype appeared a few times. The rearrangement joins TRBV29-1 to TRBJ2-1; D ambiguous. Germline V lookup: CDR1 SQVTM, CDR2 ANQGSEA. This CDR3 spans 8 amino acids. Trimming took off 5 bases at V and 12 bases at J, with 5 bases between the two ends. The CDR3 spells CSVNGQFF. The CDR3 DNA follows: TGCAGCGTTAACGGGCAGTTCTTC.

V and J are TRBV12-3 or TRBV12-4 and TRBJ2-1; 16 bases are shared with TRBD2. V gave up 7 bases and J gave up 9 bases; unmatched junction bases: 9. The CDR3 has 16 amino acids. The CDR3 nucleotides are TGTGCCAGCAAGTATGGGACTAGCGGGAGGGATGGTGAGCAGTTCTTC. Translating it yields CASKYGTSGRDGEQFF.

This clonotype was counted between two and nine times. The chain employs TRBV27 and TRBJ1-5; D not certain. The CDR3 runs 13 residues. CDR1 is MNHEY, CDR2 SMNVEV, per germline (reference sequence). Trimming took off 6 bases at V and 4 bases at J, with 10 bases between the two ends. The CDR3 DNA is TGTGCCAGCAGGCCCAGGTTTAATCAGCCCCAGCATTTT. This encodes CASRPRFNQPQHF.

This clonotype was counted at least ten times. The junction departs from germline at one end; a sequencing error may be responsible. The chain joins TRBV5-1 to TRBJ2-1; D is uncertain. Germline lookup yields CDR1 SGHRS and CDR2 YFSETQ. There are 12 residues in the CDR3. CDR3 bases: TGTGCCAGCAGTTTCGGAAACAATGAGCAGTTCTTC. This codes for CASSFGNNEQFF.

This clonotype was picked up many times. The V gene is TRBV12-3 or TRBV12-4, the J gene TRBJ1-2, with 8 bases that match TRBD1. V shed 5 bases and J 7 bases; nucleotides not matched to a gene: 6. The CDR3 runs 13 residues. The CDR3 sequence: CASSLRTGSGYTF. CDR3 bases: TGTGCCAGCAGTCTACGGACAGGGAGTGGCTACACCTTC.

This clonotype was detected once. The germline gene is not matched at one end of the junction; a read error may be the cause. The chain has TRBV7-9 and TRBJ1-1; 11 bases match TRBD1. CDR3 length equals 15 residues. Looked up from germline, CDR1 is SEHNR and CDR2 is FQNEAQ (reference sequence). For the CDR3, the DNA is TGTACCAGCAGCCTAGGACAGGGGGCTGACACTGAAGCTTTCTTT. It codes for CTSSLGQGADTEAFF.

This sequence joins TRBV7-6 and TRBJ2-1; no definite D call. CDR1 is SGHVS and CDR2 is FNYEAQ in the germline V gene. With 3 bases removed from V and 7 bases from J, the gap between germline ends came to 13 bases. The CDR3 contains 14 residues. DNA for the CDR3: TGTGCCAGCAGCTTTGCCGCTATCACAAATGAGCAGTTCTTC. Translation: CASSFAAITNEQFF.